This is a list of T cell receptor beta chains from one sample in a study of blood T cells in healthy people across ages. TCRdb used MiXCR to reprocess the 5' RACE reads, holding one entry per CDR3 protein. The sample has approximately 1,000,000 distinct CDR3 sequences, roughly two fifths seen once; the top ten hold around 13%. Sequences were obtained from blood. The receptors shown here come from a man between 18 and 29 years old in good health. CDR3s include the opening cysteine and the closing phenylalanine or tryptophan. D genes are given only for firm matches. Clone size is shown for a subset of rows, as once, few, many or a class of expanded clone.

.	TRBV2	TRBJ1-1	.	CASSGDVKEAFF	TGTGCCAGCAGTGGGGACGTTAAAGAAGCTTTCTTT
.	TRBV12-3/TRBV12-4	TRBJ2-3	.	CASRLTGFSTDTQYF	TGTGCCAGCAGACTGACAGGATTTAGCACAGATACGCAGTATTTT
many	TRBV29-1	TRBJ2-1	.	CSVEGIQGSYNEQFF	TGCAGCGTTGAAGGGATCCAGGGCTCCTACAATGAGCAGTTCTTC
.	TRBV12-3/TRBV12-4	TRBJ2-7	.	CASSQPPYEQYF	TGTGCCAGCAGTCAACCTCCTTACGAGCAGTACTTC
.	TRBV12-3/TRBV12-4	TRBJ1-2	.	CASSSYEYGYTF	TGTGCCAGCAGCTCCTATGAATATGGCTACACCTTC
.	TRBV9	TRBJ1-1	.	CASSVAGRDEAFF	TGTGCCAGCAGCGTGGCAGGACGAGATGAAGCTTTCTTT
.	TRBV19	TRBJ2-2	.	CASTRETNTGELFF	TGTGCCAGTACTCGGGAAACGAACACCGGGGAGCTGTTTTTT
.	TRBV5-6	TRBJ1-5	TRBD1	CASSSRDRGQPQHF	TGTGCCAGCAGCTCCCGGGACAGGGGGCAGCCCCAGCATTTT
.	TRBV20-1	TRBJ2-3	.	CSARDPASRTDTQYF	TGCAGTGCTAGAGATCCAGCGAGTCGGACAGATACGCAGTATTTT
few	TRBV24-1	TRBJ1-4	TRBD1	CATSDPTGYEKLFF	TGTGCCACCAGTGATCCGACAGGGTACGAAAAACTGTTTTTT
few	TRBV5-5	TRBJ2-7	.	CASFPRTGTYEQYF	TGTGCCAGCTTCCCGCGGACGGGGACCTACGAGCAGTACTTC
.	TRBV6-2/TRBV6-3	TRBJ1-1	.	CASSYSVMVGMNTEAFF	TGTGCCAGCAGTTACTCCGTGATGGTGGGGATGAACACTGAAGCTTTCTTT
.	TRBV15	TRBJ1-1	.	CATSRDPENTEAFF	TGTGCCACCAGCAGAGATCCGGAGAACACTGAAGCTTTCTTT
.	TRBV6-2/TRBV6-3	TRBJ2-6	.	CASSYGFSGANVLTF	TGTGCCAGCAGTTACGGGTTCTCTGGGGCCAACGTCCTGACTTTC
few	TRBV12-3/TRBV12-4	TRBJ2-5	TRBD1	CANRRTGAETQYF	TGTGCCAACAGAAGGACAGGGGCCGAGACCCAGTACTTC
.	TRBV11-2	TRBJ2-3	.	CASSLGDGILSYTQYF	TGTGCCAGCAGCTTGGGGGATGGGATCTTATCTTATACGCAGTATTTT
.	TRBV19	TRBJ2-5	TRBD2	CASNPGLAVQETQYF	TGTGCCAGTAACCCGGGACTAGCGGTCCAAGAGACCCAGTACTTC
.	TRBV7-2	TRBJ1-4	.	CASSLESQAHEKLFF	TGTGCCAGCAGCTTAGAAAGCCAAGCCCATGAAAAACTGTTTTTT
many	TRBV7-3	TRBJ2-3	.	CASSLSPRDTQYF	TGTGCCAGCAGCTTAAGCCCCCGTGATACGCAGTATTTT
.	TRBV12-3/TRBV12-4	TRBJ1-2	.	CASSPRQVLFYGYTF	TGTGCCAGCAGCCCCCGACAGGTTCTATTCTATGGCTACACCTTC
.	TRBV12-3/TRBV12-4	TRBJ1-1	.	CASSLRARGTEAFF	TGTGCCAGCAGTTTAAGGGCGAGGGGCACTGAAGCTTTCTTT
few	TRBV4-3	TRBJ2-5	.	CASSQEAFEGLETQYF	TGCGCCAGCAGCCAAGAAGCCTTCGAGGGTTTAGAGACCCAGTACTTC
few	TRBV12-3/TRBV12-4	TRBJ1-1	.	CASSFPDTNTEAFF	TGTGCCAGCAGTTTCCCGGACACGAACACTGAAGCTTTCTTT
.	TRBV27	TRBJ2-1	.	CASSPTPGLNEQFF	TGTGCCAGCAGCCCGACCCCAGGGCTAAATGAGCAGTTCTTC
.	TRBV24-1	TRBJ2-3	.	CATSDYGPREFTDTQYF	TGTGCCACCAGTGATTATGGGCCCAGAGAGTTCACAGATACGCAGTATTTT
.	TRBV4-1	TRBJ2-7	.	CASSRISGQAYEQYF	TGCGCCAGCAGCCGTATTAGCGGACAGGCCTACGAGCAGTACTTC
few	TRBV6-1	TRBJ2-3	.	CASTHRGFTSTDTQYF	TGTGCCAGCACTCACCGGGGTTTTACTAGCACAGATACGCAGTATTTT
.	TRBV27	TRBJ2-7	TRBD1	CASTPIDRAYEQYF	TGTGCCAGCACCCCGATCGACAGGGCCTACGAGCAGTACTTC
.	TRBV28	TRBJ2-1	.	CASTPSAHNEQFF	TGTGCCAGCACCCCCTCGGCCCACAATGAGCAGTTCTTC
few	TRBV20-1	TRBJ2-5	.	CSSNDQQETQYF	TGCAGTTCAAATGACCAACAAGAGACCCAGTACTTC
.	TRBV11-2	TRBJ2-3	.	CASSSVQGRTQYF	TGTGCCAGCAGCTCAGTCCAAGGCAGAACGCAGTATTTT
few	TRBV10-3	TRBJ1-2	TRBD1	CAISEQGVNYGYTF	TGTGCCATCAGTGAACAGGGGGTTAACTATGGCTACACCTTC
.	TRBV7-3	TRBJ2-5	.	CASSLIWQETQYF	TGTGCCAGCAGCTTAATTTGGCAAGAGACCCAGTACTTC
.	TRBV4-3	TRBJ2-1	.	CASSQGSGFSYNEQFF	TGCGCCAGCAGCCAAGGTAGCGGTTTCTCCTACAATGAGCAGTTCTTC
.	TRBV9	TRBJ1-2	.	CASSALGDTFGYTF	TGTGCCAGCAGCGCCCTAGGCGACACTTTTGGCTACACCTTC
.	TRBV5-6	TRBJ1-2	.	CASSLWWTSNYGYTF	TGTGCCAGCAGCTTGTGGTGGACAAGTAACTATGGCTACACCTTC
.	TRBV30	TRBJ1-2	.	CAWSVTSYGYTF	TGTGCCTGGAGTGTAACTTCTTATGGCTACACCTTC
few	TRBV4-3	TRBJ2-3	TRBD1	CASSQDLTGVTDTQYF	TGCGCCAGCAGCCAAGATTTAACAGGGGTGACAGATACGCAGTATTTT
few	TRBV7-2	TRBJ2-1	TRBD1	CASSQGGTDYNEQFF	TGTGCCAGCAGCCAAGGTGGGACAGACTACAATGAGCAGTTCTTC
.	TRBV6-1	TRBJ1-5	.	CAGSEKNWVGAINQPQHF	TGTGCCGGCAGTGAAAAAAATTGGGTAGGGGCTATCAATCAGCCCCAGCATTTT
few	TRBV10-3	TRBJ1-2	.	CAIRADVLYGYTF	TGTGCCATCAGGGCGGACGTTCTCTATGGCTACACCTTC
.	TRBV27	TRBJ1-2	TRBD1	CASRTGGNGYTF	TGTGCCAGCCGGACAGGGGGGAATGGCTACACCTTC
many	TRBV4-1	TRBJ2-5	TRBD2	CASSQGLASETQYF	TGCGCCAGCAGCCAAGGACTAGCGTCGGAGACCCAGTACTTC
once	TRBV4-1	TRBJ2-3	TRBD1	CASSQVDRGPGTQYF	TGCGCCAGCAGCCAAGTAGACAGGGGCCCGGGTACGCAGTATTTT
.	TRBV4-2	TRBJ2-4	TRBD2	CASSQASGGMNIQYF	TGTGCCAGCAGCCAAGCTAGCGGGGGCATGAACATTCAGTACTTC